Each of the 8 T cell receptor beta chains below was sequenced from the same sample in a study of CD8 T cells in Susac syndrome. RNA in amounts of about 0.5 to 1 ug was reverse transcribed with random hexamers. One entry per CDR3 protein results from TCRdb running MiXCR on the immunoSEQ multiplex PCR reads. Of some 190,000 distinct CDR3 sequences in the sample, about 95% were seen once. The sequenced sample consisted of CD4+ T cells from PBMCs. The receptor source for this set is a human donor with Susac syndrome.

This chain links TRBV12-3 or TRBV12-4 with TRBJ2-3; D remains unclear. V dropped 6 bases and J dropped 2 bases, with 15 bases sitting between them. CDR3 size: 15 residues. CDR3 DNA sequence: TGTGCCAGCAGGGCTACACCCATCGACACAGATACGCAGTATTTT. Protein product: CASRATPIDTDTQYF.

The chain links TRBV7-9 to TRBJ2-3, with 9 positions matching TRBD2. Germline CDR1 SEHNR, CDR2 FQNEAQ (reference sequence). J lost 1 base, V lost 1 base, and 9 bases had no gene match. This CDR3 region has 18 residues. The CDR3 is CASSLVRGGNGGTDTQYF. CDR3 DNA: TGTGCCAGCAGCTTAGTGCGGGGGGGCAACGGAGGCACAGATACGCAGTATTTT.

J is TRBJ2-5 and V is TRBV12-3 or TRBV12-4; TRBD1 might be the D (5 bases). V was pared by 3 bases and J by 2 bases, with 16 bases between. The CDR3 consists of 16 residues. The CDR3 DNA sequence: TGTGCCAGCAGTTTCCCCACCGACGACAGTCAAGAGACCCAGTACTTC. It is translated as CASSFPTDDSQETQYF.

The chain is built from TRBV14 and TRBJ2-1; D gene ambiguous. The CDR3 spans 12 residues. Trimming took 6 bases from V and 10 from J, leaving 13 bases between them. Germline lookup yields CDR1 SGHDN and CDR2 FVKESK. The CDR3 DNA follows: TGTGCCAGCAGACAAAATCGTGGCGAGCAGTTCTTC. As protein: CASRQNRGEQFF.

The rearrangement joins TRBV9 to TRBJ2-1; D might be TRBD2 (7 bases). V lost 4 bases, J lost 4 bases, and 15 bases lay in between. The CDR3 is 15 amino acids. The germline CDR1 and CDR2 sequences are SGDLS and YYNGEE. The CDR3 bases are TGTGCCAGCAGCCTAGGGCGGGGGCTTTACAATGAGCAGTTCTTC. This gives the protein CASSLGRGLYNEQFF.

As DNA, the CDR3 is TGTGCCAGCACCTTCCCGACCCCAGGGAATGGTAATGAAAAACTGTTTTTT. Translating gives CASTFPTPGNGNEKLFF. The gene calls are TRBV19 and TRBJ1-4, with D possibly matching TRBD1 (5 bases). CDR3 length: 17 residues. Looked up from germline, CDR1 is LNHDA and CDR2 is SQIVND (reference sequence). Trimming stripped 9 bases from V and 4 bases from J, with 24 bases between.

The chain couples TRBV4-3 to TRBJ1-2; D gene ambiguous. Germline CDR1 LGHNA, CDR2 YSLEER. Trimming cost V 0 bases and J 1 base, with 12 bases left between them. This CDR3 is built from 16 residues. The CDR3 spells CASSQDRTTLNYGYTF. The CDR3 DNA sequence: TGCGCCAGCAGCCAAGACCGGACGACACTTAACTATGGCTACACCTTC.

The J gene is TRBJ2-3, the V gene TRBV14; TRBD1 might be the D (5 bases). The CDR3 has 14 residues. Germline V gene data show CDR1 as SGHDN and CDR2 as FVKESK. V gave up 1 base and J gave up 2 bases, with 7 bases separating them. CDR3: CASSQVDITDTQYF. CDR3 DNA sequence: TGTGCCAGCAGCCAAGTGGACATCACAGATACGCAGTATTTT.